This TCR beta chain was sequenced for a study of naive and memory T cell subsets. Study findings and constraints: Diversity fell and Gini index rose from naive through CM, EM, EMRA.

On this clonotype itself: Its cognate antigen is unknown.

The beta constant-region primer was an equimolar mix of two oligonucleotides covering TRBC1 and TRBC2. Ligated cDNA was amplified by four rounds of PCR with nested alpha and beta constant-region primers and SP2. TCRdb recomputed calls from the UMI-ligation and nested PCR reads with MiXCR, one row per CDR3 protein. The repertoire holds 80,000 or so distinct CDR3 sequences, with over 8.5% as singletons. Sequenced: naive CD8+ T cells from blood. The TCR sequence derives from a human donor in good health.

CDR3 loop: CASLGLAPRGLRNEQFF. The CDR3 DNA reads TGTGCCAGCCTTGGACTAGCGCCAAGGGGCTTGAGGAATGAGCAGTTCTTC. The chain uses TRBV2 and TRBJ2-1; TRBD2 aligns across 9 bases. After removal of 8 bases from V and 7 bases from J, the junction contained 18 bases not matched to a gene. Germline CDR1 SNHLY, CDR2 FYNNEI. The CDR3 length is 17 residues. The whole variable domain, remainder taken from reference TRBV2 and TRBJ2-1, is EPEVTQTPSHQVTQMGQEVILRCVPISNHLYFYWYRQILGQKVEFLVSFYNNEISEKSEIFDDQFSVERPDGSNFTLKIRSTKLEDSAMYFCASLGLAPRGLRNEQFFGPGTRLTVL.